This is a list of T cell receptor beta chains from one sample in a study of CD8 T cells in ankylosing spondylitis. TCRdb recomputed calls from the 5' RACE reads with MiXCR, one row per CDR3 protein. The profile shows approximately 200,000 distinct CDR3 sequences, about 13% of them singletons. The sequenced material came from blood, either unsorted or a sorted T cell fraction (not recorded which). All receptors derive from a male donor with ankylosing spondylitis or in good health (not recorded which). The CDR3 runs from the conserved cysteine through the conserved F or W. Each record gives: clone size, J gene, D gene, V gene, CDR3 DNA, CDR3 protein. D genes are given only for firm matches. Rows may omit the clone size; those that give it use once, few, many or a size class.

clone_size: few
j_call: TRBJ2-3
d_call: TRBD2
v_call: TRBV6-4
cdr3_nt: TGTGCCAGCAGTGATAGCGGGGGAAACACAGATACGCAGTATTTT
cdr3_aa: CASSDSGGNTDTQYF

clone_size: few
j_call: TRBJ1-1
d_call: -
v_call: TRBV27
cdr3_nt: TGTGCCAGCAGTTTAAAGGGGTGGACTGAAGCTTTCTTT
cdr3_aa: CASSLKGWTEAFF

clone_size: -
j_call: TRBJ2-7
d_call: TRBD2
v_call: TRBV12-3/TRBV12-4
cdr3_nt: TGTGCCAGCAGTCCTAGCGGGAGTCTCCACGAGCAGTACTTC
cdr3_aa: CASSPSGSLHEQYF

clone_size: -
j_call: TRBJ2-7
d_call: -
v_call: TRBV12-3/TRBV12-4
cdr3_nt: TGTGCCAGCAGTTTCACTTCTTCCTACGAGCAGTACTTC
cdr3_aa: CASSFTSSYEQYF

clone_size: few
j_call: TRBJ2-5
d_call: -
v_call: TRBV3-1
cdr3_nt: TGTGCCAGCACCTTTGCTAGCGCCCAAGAGACCCAGTACTTC
cdr3_aa: CASTFASAQETQYF

clone_size: few
j_call: TRBJ2-7
d_call: -
v_call: TRBV21-1
cdr3_nt: TGTGCCAGCAGCAAACCACAGGGGGCCCTTTCCTACGAGCAGTACTTC
cdr3_aa: CASSKPQGALSYEQYF

clone_size: -
j_call: TRBJ2-7
d_call: -
v_call: TRBV7-8
cdr3_nt: TGTGCCAGCAGCTCTCTCACTACTGGCGGCTCCTACGAGCAGTACTTC
cdr3_aa: CASSSLTTGGSYEQYF

clone_size: -
j_call: TRBJ2-1
d_call: -
v_call: TRBV5-1
cdr3_nt: TGCGCCAGCAGCTTGTCAGCTATTTCCTACAATGAGCAGTTCTTC
cdr3_aa: CASSLSAISYNEQFF

clone_size: few
j_call: TRBJ2-1
d_call: TRBD2
v_call: TRBV3-1
cdr3_nt: TGTGCCAGCAGCCACGGCGGGGGAGGATACAATGAGCAGTTCTTC
cdr3_aa: CASSHGGGGYNEQFF

clone_size: -
j_call: TRBJ2-4
d_call: -
v_call: TRBV11-2
cdr3_nt: TGTGCCAGCAGCTTAGATCTGGCGGGGATGGACAAAAACATTCAGTACTTC
cdr3_aa: CASSLDLAGMDKNIQYF

clone_size: -
j_call: TRBJ2-5
d_call: -
v_call: TRBV27
cdr3_nt: TGTGCCAGCAGCCCCGGAGTACGCGTCCAAGAGACCCAGTACTTC
cdr3_aa: CASSPGVRVQETQYF

clone_size: few
j_call: TRBJ2-1
d_call: -
v_call: TRBV21-1
cdr3_nt: TGTGCCAGCAGCAGGACGGGGTACTCCTACAATGAGCAGTTCTTC
cdr3_aa: CASSRTGYSYNEQFF

clone_size: -
j_call: TRBJ2-7
d_call: -
v_call: TRBV5-6
cdr3_nt: TGTGCCAGCAGCTTGGTAGGGAGTGCCCACGAGCAGTACTTC
cdr3_aa: CASSLVGSAHEQYF

clone_size: few
j_call: TRBJ2-3
d_call: -
v_call: TRBV29-1
cdr3_nt: TGCAGCGTTGAAGATCCGGGTATAACAGATACGCAGTATTTT
cdr3_aa: CSVEDPGITDTQYF

clone_size: -
j_call: TRBJ1-2
d_call: -
v_call: TRBV29-1
cdr3_nt: TGCAGCGTTGAGACAGGAACAAACTATGGCTACACCTTC
cdr3_aa: CSVETGTNYGYTF

clone_size: few
j_call: TRBJ2-1
d_call: -
v_call: TRBV5-6
cdr3_nt: TGTGCCAGCAGCTTATTCTCCTCGGGTGAGCAGTTCTTC
cdr3_aa: CASSLFSSGEQFF

clone_size: -
j_call: TRBJ1-1
d_call: TRBD1
v_call: TRBV3-1
cdr3_nt: TGTGCCAGCAGCGATATCTCCAGACAGGGCCCTGAAGCTTTCTTT
cdr3_aa: CASSDISRQGPEAFF

clone_size: -
j_call: TRBJ2-7
d_call: -
v_call: TRBV7-9
cdr3_nt: TGTGCCAGCAGCTTAACCGGGATCGGGTCTTACGAGCAGTACTTC
cdr3_aa: CASSLTGIGSYEQYF

clone_size: few
j_call: TRBJ2-7
d_call: -
v_call: TRBV4-1
cdr3_nt: TGCGCCAGCAGCCAAGACTCTCACCTGACTTACGAGCAGTACTTC
cdr3_aa: CASSQDSHLTYEQYF

clone_size: -
j_call: TRBJ2-5
d_call: TRBD1
v_call: TRBV10-3
cdr3_nt: TGTGCCATCAGTGGGGGACAGGGTGTTCGTGAGACCCAGTACTTC
cdr3_aa: CAISGGQGVRETQYF

clone_size: -
j_call: TRBJ2-5
d_call: -
v_call: TRBV10-3
cdr3_nt: TGTGCCATCAGAACGCCAGGACAAGAGACCCAGTACTTC
cdr3_aa: CAIRTPGQETQYF

clone_size: few
j_call: TRBJ2-1
d_call: TRBD2
v_call: TRBV5-6
cdr3_nt: TGTGCCAGCAGCCTGGGTGGGGGGGAGACCTACAATGAGCAGTTCTTC
cdr3_aa: CASSLGGGETYNEQFF

clone_size: few
j_call: TRBJ2-3
d_call: -
v_call: TRBV9
cdr3_nt: TGTGCCAGCAGCGTAGAGCTAGCCCGCACAGATACGCAGTATTTT
cdr3_aa: CASSVELARTDTQYF

clone_size: many
j_call: TRBJ2-7
d_call: TRBD2
v_call: TRBV12-3/TRBV12-4
cdr3_nt: TGTGCCAGCAGTAACGAAGGGGAGGGGACCCCCTACGAGCAGTACTTC
cdr3_aa: CASSNEGEGTPYEQYF

clone_size: -
j_call: TRBJ1-1
d_call: TRBD1
v_call: TRBV29-1
cdr3_nt: TGCAGCGACGGGACAGGGGTGGGAGGCACTGAAGCTTTCTTT
cdr3_aa: CSDGTGVGGTEAFF

clone_size: -
j_call: TRBJ1-2
d_call: -
v_call: TRBV7-9
cdr3_nt: TGTGCCAGCGCCATGGGCCAGATCTATGGCTACACCTTC
cdr3_aa: CASAMGQIYGYTF

clone_size: few
j_call: TRBJ2-7
d_call: -
v_call: TRBV29-1
cdr3_nt: TGCAGCGTTGAAACCGGATCCTACGAGCAGTACTTC
cdr3_aa: CSVETGSYEQYF

clone_size: -
j_call: TRBJ2-2
d_call: -
v_call: TRBV11-2
cdr3_nt: TGTGCCAGCAGCTTTAGCACTGTAGCGAACACCGGGGAGCTGTTTTTT
cdr3_aa: CASSFSTVANTGELFF

clone_size: many
j_call: TRBJ2-7
d_call: -
v_call: TRBV20-1
cdr3_nt: TGCAGTGCTAGAGATCAGGGATCCTACGAGCAGTACTTC
cdr3_aa: CSARDQGSYEQYF

clone_size: few
j_call: TRBJ2-7
d_call: TRBD1
v_call: TRBV13
cdr3_nt: TGTGCCAGCAGCTTCACTTCCGGGACAGAGATGGAGCAGTACTTC
cdr3_aa: CASSFTSGTEMEQYF

clone_size: -
j_call: TRBJ2-7
d_call: -
v_call: TRBV6-1
cdr3_nt: TGTGCCAGCAGTACCAGGCCAGGGAACGAGCAGTACTTC
cdr3_aa: CASSTRPGNEQYF

clone_size: -
j_call: TRBJ2-7
d_call: TRBD1
v_call: TRBV27
cdr3_nt: TGTGCCAGCAGGTGGGGACAGGGCGACCACGAGCAGTACTTC
cdr3_aa: CASRWGQGDHEQYF

clone_size: -
j_call: TRBJ2-2
d_call: -
v_call: TRBV7-6
cdr3_nt: TGTGCCAGCAGCCTCCTTGTGGGCACCGGGGAGCTGTTTTTT
cdr3_aa: CASSLLVGTGELFF

clone_size: few
j_call: TRBJ2-2
d_call: -
v_call: TRBV9
cdr3_nt: TGTGCCAGCAGCATCGCCAACACCGGGGAGCTGTTTTTT
cdr3_aa: CASSIANTGELFF

clone_size: many
j_call: TRBJ1-1
d_call: -
v_call: TRBV12-3/TRBV12-4
cdr3_nt: TGTGCCAGCAGTTTTTCTGGCGCAGAAGCTTTCTTT
cdr3_aa: CASSFSGAEAFF

clone_size: -
j_call: TRBJ1-5
d_call: -
v_call: TRBV6-7
cdr3_nt: TGTGCCAGCAGGTACAGAGATAGCAATCAGCCCCAGCATTTT
cdr3_aa: CASRYRDSNQPQHF

clone_size: -
j_call: TRBJ2-3
d_call: -
v_call: TRBV18
cdr3_nt: TGTGCCAGCTCACCTTCCTGGACAGCGAGCACAGATACGCAGTATTTT
cdr3_aa: CASSPSWTASTDTQYF

clone_size: -
j_call: TRBJ2-7
d_call: -
v_call: TRBV4-1
cdr3_nt: TGCGCCAGCAGCCAAGGAGGAGGGGCGGCAGCCTACGAGCAGTACTTC
cdr3_aa: CASSQGGGAAAYEQYF

clone_size: many
j_call: TRBJ1-6
d_call: -
v_call: TRBV11-2
cdr3_nt: TGTGCCAGCAGCTTAGGGAGGGGGGCCGGTTCACCCCTCCACTTT
cdr3_aa: CASSLGRGAGSPLHF

clone_size: once
j_call: TRBJ2-5
d_call: -
v_call: TRBV5-1
cdr3_nt: TGCGCCAGCAGTTTAGGTACCGTAGTCAAAGAGACCCAGTACTTC
cdr3_aa: CASSLGTVVKETQYF

clone_size: -
j_call: TRBJ2-7
d_call: TRBD2
v_call: TRBV7-9
cdr3_nt: TGTGCCAGCAGCTTATCCGGGACTATCTACGAGCAGTACTTC
cdr3_aa: CASSLSGTIYEQYF

clone_size: -
j_call: TRBJ2-2
d_call: TRBD1
v_call: TRBV20-1
cdr3_nt: TGCAGTGCTACCACCCCAAAGACGGGACAGGGAATGCACGCCGGGGAGCTGTTTTTT
cdr3_aa: CSATTPKTGQGMHAGELFF

clone_size: -
j_call: TRBJ2-1
d_call: -
v_call: TRBV6-5
cdr3_nt: TGTGCCAGCAGTTATAGTGCTCCGGGGCCGCCCCGCCATGAGCAGTTCTTC
cdr3_aa: CASSYSAPGPPRHEQFF

clone_size: -
j_call: TRBJ2-3
d_call: -
v_call: TRBV11-3
cdr3_nt: TGTGCCAGCAGCTTAGAGGGACCCCTAGGCACAGATACGCAGTATTTT
cdr3_aa: CASSLEGPLGTDTQYF

clone_size: few
j_call: TRBJ2-7
d_call: TRBD1
v_call: TRBV28
cdr3_nt: TGTGCCAGCAGTTTATGGCCCCAACAGGGGGCCATCTACGAGCAGTACTTC
cdr3_aa: CASSLWPQQGAIYEQYF

clone_size: -
j_call: TRBJ1-4
d_call: -
v_call: TRBV5-6
cdr3_nt: TGTGCCAGCAGCCTTGGGGCGGCAACTAATGAAAAACTGTTTTTT
cdr3_aa: CASSLGAATNEKLFF

clone_size: -
j_call: TRBJ1-6
d_call: -
v_call: TRBV27
cdr3_nt: TGTGCCAGCAGTCTACCCCGTGGGGCAGGGGTCTCCTATAATTCACCCCTCCACTTT
cdr3_aa: CASSLPRGAGVSYNSPLHF

clone_size: few
j_call: TRBJ1-2
d_call: -
v_call: TRBV29-1
cdr3_nt: TGCAGCGTTGAAAGGGAATTCTATGGCTACACCTTC
cdr3_aa: CSVEREFYGYTF

clone_size: few
j_call: TRBJ1-3
d_call: -
v_call: TRBV2
cdr3_nt: TGTGCCACCCTGAGCTTTCCTGGAAACACCATATATTTT
cdr3_aa: CATLSFPGNTIYF

clone_size: few
j_call: TRBJ2-3
d_call: TRBD2
v_call: TRBV10-3
cdr3_nt: TGTGCCATCAGTGGAACTAGCGGGGGCACAGATACGCAGTATTTT
cdr3_aa: CAISGTSGGTDTQYF